This TCR beta chain was obtained from a study of PD-L1 blockade in urothelial cancer. Method: immunoSEQ multiplex PCR; TCRdb's copy keeps in-frame clones and lacks some. Found here are 60,000 to 75,000 clones, about four fifths of them singletons; the top ten hold 9.2%. The CDR3 covers 15 residues. V gave up 5 bases and J gave up 3 bases; unmatched junction bases: 6. Per germline, CDR1 MNHNS and CDR2 SASEGT. Documented time point: pretreatment peripheral blood. The specimen was PBMCs, collected around atezolizumab (anti-PD-L1) treatment. The chain employs TRBV6-1 and TRBJ2-7; 11 positions match TRBD1. The TCR was taken from a woman in her 70s with urothelial cancer. The CDR3 bases are TGTGCCAGCAGTCCTCGGACAGGGGGCAACTACGAGCAGTACTTC. The encoded protein is CASSPRTGGNYEQYF.